This T cell receptor (beta chain) was recorded in a study of yellow fever vaccine responses in identical twins. Study-level points and caveats: Twin vaccine T cell responses reportedly seemed partly convergent, partly personalized.

TCRdb independently ran MiXCR on the RT-PCR reads; one entry per CDR3 protein. The repertoire holds approximately 1,500 distinct CDR3 sequences, with 5.5% to 6.5% as singletons. On this clonotype itself: The antigen is undetermined.

This TCR derives from a woman in her late teens or twenties who received the yellow fever vaccine. The sample here was T cells from blood (PBMCs), unsorted or a sorted subset (not recorded which), taken before or after yellow fever vaccination (not recorded which).

CDR3 in DNA: TGTGCCAGTAGTCTCCAGGCCCCGGCCTACGAGCAGTACTTC. Protein: CASSLQAPAYEQYF. The J gene is TRBJ2-7, the V gene TRBV19; the D is unclear. The CDR3 extends over 14 amino acids. The germline V and J ends were trimmed by 5 bases and 2 bases, with 13 bases remaining between them. Looked up from germline, CDR1 is LNHDA and CDR2 is SQIVND (reference sequence).